The present T cell receptor beta chain was sequenced within a study of control samples from healthy donors and cancer patients. The method was immunoSEQ multiplex PCR; TCRdb's version includes in-frame clones alone and lacks a portion of them. The top ten clones hold approximately 3.5% of a sample with around 120,000 clones, 70% to 90% of them seen once. This CDR3 is built from 15 residues. V was pared by 6 bases and J by 5 bases, with 7 bases of the junction left unmatched. Per the germline V gene, CDR1 is MDHEN and CDR2 is SYDVKM. This sequence joins TRBV28 and TRBJ1-6, with 7 bases lining up with TRBD1. Sequenced sample: blood. The TCR was taken from a man aged 35-49 years in good health. The CDR3 region has the DNA TGTGCCAGCAGCCTAATGGGACAGAATAATTCACCCCTCCACTTT. Its protein is CASSLMGQNNSPLHF.